This T cell receptor (beta chain) was captured in a study of a mutant IDH1 vaccine in newly diagnosed glioma. Study overall: Prior therapy was radiotherapy, temozolomide, or both; most received both.

Specified time point: week 23, last vaccination. Doses consisted of 300 ug of mutant IDH1 20-mer peptide each, paired with topical imiquimod. Assay: immunoSEQ multiplex PCR; the TCRdb copy retains only in-frame clones and omits some. The repertoire has roughly 74,000 clones, roughly 85% of them found once; the top ten carry under 2.5%. On this clone itself: Its matching antigen is unknown.

The CDR3 runs 12 residues. Germline values: CDR1 SGHAT, CDR2 FQNNGV. With 6 bases removed from V and 3 bases from J, the gap between germline ends came to 9 bases. This TCR derives from a man aged 25-45 years with glioma. Some clones in this sample may be carry-over from other donors' samples. Here the sequenced sample was PBMCs, taken from a glioma patient whose treatment included an IDH1 peptide vaccine. The V gene is TRBV11-2, the J gene TRBJ2-7, with unresolved D. CDR3 nucleotides: TGTGCCAGCAGTCCATCACTCTACGAGCAGTACTTC. Translation gives CASSPSLYEQYF.